These 4 T cell receptor beta chains were sequenced from one sample in a study of blood T cell repertoires in COVID-19. Libraries were prepared by immunoSEQ multiplex PCR; TCRdb keeps only in-frame clonotypes and omits some of them. The sample has about 23,000 clones; around 94% are singletons. Sequencing was done on a sample of peripheral blood. The receptors come from a human donor in a cohort sampled during active COVID-19.

The chain combines TRBV30 with TRBJ2-7; TRBD2 aligns across 7 bases. The CDR3 contains 12 residues. Germline-derived CDR1 and CDR2 are GTSNPN and SVGIG (reference sequence). V lost 8 bases and J lost 3; bases outside the gene matches: 7. Here the CDR3 DNA reads TGTGCCGGCGGGCGGGGGAGCTACGAGCAGTACTTC. It is translated as CAGGRGSYEQYF.

This rearrangement joins TRBV11-2 to TRBJ2-7; TRBD2 aligns across 12 bases. V gave up 5 bases and J gave up 6 bases; unmatched junction bases: 5. CDR3 size: 14 residues. CDR1 SGHAT and CDR2 FQNNGV come from the germline V gene. The DNA of the CDR3 is TGTGCCAGCAGCGTGGGACTAGCGGGTGTCGAGCAGTACTTC. It specifies CASSVGLAGVEQYF.

This clone was seen a handful of times. The rearrangement joins TRBV6-5 to TRBJ1-6, with D perhaps TRBD1 (5 bases). Germline CDR1 MNHEY, CDR2 SVGAGI. The CDR3 runs 14 residues. Trimming removed 10 bases at V and 1 base at J, with 11 bases between. As DNA, the CDR3 is TGTGCCACCCGGGGGGTTTCCTATAATTCACCCCTCCACTTT. Protein: CATRGVSYNSPLHF.

V and J are TRBV19 and TRBJ2-1, with 7 bases that match TRBD1. J gave up 4 bases and V 6 bases, and 12 bases lay outside the gene matches. The CDR3 extends over 16 amino acids. CDR1 LNHDA and CDR2 SQIVND come from the germline V gene (reference sequence). CDR3 sequence reads: CASRNPGTETYNEQFF. The CDR3 coding sequence is TGTGCCAGTAGAAATCCCGGGACAGAGACTTACAATGAGCAGTTCTTC. Full variable domain (outside the CDR3, taken from reference TRBV19 and TRBJ2-1): DGGITQSPKYLFRKEGQNVTLSCEQNLNHDAMYWYRQDPGQGLRLIYYSQIVNDFQKGDIAEGYSVSREKKESFPLTVTSAQKNPTAFYLCASRNPGTETYNEQFFGPGTRLTVL.